The 15 T cell receptor beta chains below were found in one sample sequenced in a study of blood T cell repertoires in COVID-19. Assay: immunoSEQ multiplex PCR; the TCRdb copy retains only in-frame clones and omits some. The sample contains some 250,000 clones, roughly 83% of which appear only once. The sequenced material came from peripheral blood. The source is an elderly woman with acute or convalescent COVID-19.

This clone was seen once. CDR3 nucleotides: TGTGCCAGCAGTTACTCGACAGGGGATGGCTACACCTTC. Its protein is CASSYSTGDGYTF. This chain links TRBV6-6 with TRBJ1-2, with 8 bases lining up with TRBD1. Trimming at V came to 0 bases and at J to 6 bases, leaving 0 bases not matched to a gene. CDR1 and CDR2 from the germline V gene are MNHNY and SVGAGI (reference sequence). The CDR3 is 13 amino acids.

This chain joins TRBV12-3 or TRBV12-4 and TRBJ1-5, with 7 bases matching TRBD1. CDR3 length: 13 residues. The trim removed 6 bases at V and 7 bases at J, leaving 6 bases unmatched. The CDR3 DNA sequence: TGTGCCAGCAGCCGACAGGGAACGCAGCCCCAGCATTTT. This sequence encodes CASSRQGTQPQHF.

The V gene is TRBV5-1, the J gene TRBJ1-2; D is possibly TRBD1 (6 bases). Germline V gene lookup returns CDR1 SGHRS and CDR2 YFSETQ. Trimming removed 4 bases at V and 4 bases at J, with 14 bases between. The CDR3 totals 14 residues. The CDR3 bases are TGCGCCAGCAGCAACCTCGGGGGGGCCTATGGCTACACCTTC. Residues: CASSNLGGAYGYTF.

The chain has TRBV12-3 or TRBV12-4 and TRBJ2-1, with D perhaps matching TRBD1 (6 bases). There are 13 residues in the CDR3. Trimming removed 4 bases from V and 5 bases from J, with 9 bases in between. Here the CDR3 DNA reads TGTGCCAGCAGTTCGAGACAGGACAATGAGCAGTTCTTC. Its protein product is CASSSRQDNEQFF.

In the case of this clone: Additional DNA sequences in this sample encode the identical CDR3. The V and J genes are TRBV2 and TRBJ1-1; TRBD1 aligns across 10 bases. Germline-derived CDR1 and CDR2 are SNHLY and FYNNEI. V lost 4 bases and J lost 4; bases outside the gene matches: 0. This CDR3 region has 13 residues. CDR3 DNA: TGTGCCAGCAGTGGGACAGGGGGCACTGAAGCTTTCTTT. Its protein product is CASSGTGGTEAFF.

The genes are TRBV5-6 and TRBJ2-5, with D possibly matching TRBD1 (6 bases). Between the trimmed V and J ends, which lost 1 base and 4 bases, there was a span of 11 bases. The CDR3 spans 14 residues. CDR1 SGHDT and CDR2 YYEEEE come from the germline V gene. As DNA, the CDR3 is TGTGCCAGCAGCTTGAGGGGGTTAGGAGAGACCCAGTACTTC. Protein: CASSLRGLGETQYF. Looking up the rest from reference TRBV5-6 and TRBJ2-5 gives the full variable domain: DAGVTQSPTHLIKTRGQQVTLRCSPKSGHDTVSWYQQALGQGPQFIFQYYEEEERQRGNFPDRFSGHQFPNYSSELNVNALLLGDSALYLCASSLRGLGETQYFGPGTRLLVL.

V and J are TRBV3-1 (or the pseudogene TRBV3-2) and TRBJ2-5; 7 positions match TRBD2. V lost 1 base and J lost 4; bases outside the gene matches: 9. The CDR3 is 16 amino acids. CDR1 is LGHDT and CDR2 is YNNKEL in the germline V gene (reference sequence). CDR3 coding DNA: TGTGCCAGCAGCCAAGTTTGGGGGGGAGTAGGAGAGACCCAGTACTTC. Translating it yields CASSQVWGGVGETQYF.

This sequence joins TRBV7-2 and TRBJ2-1; 7 bases fit TRBD2. Germline loops: CDR1 SGHTA, CDR2 FQGNSA. The ends lost 0 bases at V and 5 bases at J; junction bases unmatched: 7. The CDR3 is 16 amino acids. The CDR3 DNA is TGTGCCAGCAGCTTAGCCCTGGGGGGGTGGAACAATGAGCAGTTCTTC. Its translation is CASSLALGGWNNEQFF.

This chain uses TRBV28 with TRBJ1-4; 10 nucleotides align to TRBD1. Unmatched junction bases numbered 7, after V lost 6 bases and J lost 12 bases. The germline V gene has CDR1 MDHEN and CDR2 SYDVKM. CDR3 length: 13 amino acids. The CDR3 sequence: CASRPGQGLQLFF. CDR3 nucleotides: TGTGCCAGCAGACCGGGACAGGGGTTACAACTGTTTTTT.

The chain couples TRBV18 to TRBJ1-2; possible D gene TRBD1, 6 bases. The V and J ends lost 6 bases and 7 bases respectively, with 15 bases between them. Germline V gives CDR1 KGHSH, CDR2 LQKENI. The CDR3 is 13 residues long. CDR3 sequence: CASSQTGTTGYTF. CDR3 coding DNA: TGTGCCAGCTCGCAAACCGGGACAACTGGCTACACCTTC.

V gene TRBV18 combines with J gene TRBJ1-1; a possible D gene is TRBD1 (5 bases). The CDR3 sequence is 14 residues long. Germline-derived CDR1 and CDR2 are KGHSH and LQKENI. Trimming pared 3 bases from V and 3 bases from J, leaving 11 bases between. The CDR3 here is CASSPQSGDTEAFF. CDR3 sequence (DNA): TGTGCCAGCTCACCGCAGTCGGGGGACACTGAAGCTTTCTTT.

The chain links TRBV10-3 to TRBJ2-7, with D perhaps matching TRBD2 (7 bases). V was trimmed by 3 bases and J by 4 bases, leaving 13 bases between them. CDR3 length: 14 residues. The germline V gene encodes CDR1 ENHRY and CDR2 SYGVKD. Written as DNA, the CDR3 is TGTGCCATCAGTGAAGGGGGGGCCGAGTACGAGCAGTACTTC. This sequence encodes CAISEGGAEYEQYF.

This clone appeared once. J is TRBJ1-6 and V is TRBV30; the D gene is possibly TRBD1 (5 bases). V was shortened by 0 bases and J by 5 bases, with 8 bases between the two germline ends. The CDR3 sequence is 14 residues long. CDR1 and CDR2 from the germline V gene are GTSNPN and SVGIG (reference sequence). CDR3 region: CAWSVLTDNSPLHF. DNA for the CDR3: TGTGCCTGGAGTGTATTGACAGATAATTCACCCCTCCACTTT. The whole variable domain, remainder taken from reference TRBV30 and TRBJ1-6, is SQTIHQWPATLVQPVGSPLSLECTVEGTSNPNLYWYRQAAGRGLQLLFYSVGIGQISSEVPQNLSASRPQDRQFILSSKKLLLSDSGFYLCAWSVLTDNSPLHFGNGTRLTVT.

V gene TRBV3-1 (or the pseudogene TRBV3-2) combines with J gene TRBJ1-1; D uncertain. Germline CDR1 reads LGHDT; CDR2 reads YNNKEL (reference sequence). Trimming removed 0 bases at V and 10 bases at J, with 15 bases between. This CDR3 has 14 residues. In nucleotides, the CDR3 is TGTGCCAGCAGCCAAGAGGGGAGCTATAGCCCAGCTTTCTTT. It encodes CASSQEGSYSPAFF.

This rearrangement joins TRBV30 to TRBJ1-1; D is undetermined. Trimming removed 0 bases at V and 6 bases at J, with 14 bases between. The CDR3 runs to 14 residues. Germline lookup yields CDR1 GTSNPN and CDR2 SVGIG (reference sequence). CDR3 coding DNA: TGTGCCTGGAGTGTCTCATCCAGGATCCCTGAAGCTTTCTTT. Encoded protein: CAWSVSSRIPEAFF.